Shown below are 9 T cell receptor beta chains from a single sample sequenced in a study of cytomegalovirus exposure and HLA in healthy donors. With 60 Vbeta and 13 Jbeta primers, the PCR was carried out. Repertoires were generated with immunoSEQ multiplex PCR, while TCRdb's copy carries only in-frame clones and drops some. The repertoire consists of 130,000 or so clones, with over 75% occurring once and the leading ten covering 0.51%. Sequenced material: PBMCs. Receptor source: a woman aged 40 to 55 in good health and CMV-seronegative.

The chain couples TRBV4-1 to TRBJ2-7; TRBD1 agrees at 8 bases. Unmatched junction bases numbered 3, after V lost 6 bases and J lost 2 bases. The germline V gene has CDR1 MGHRA and CDR2 YSYEKL. The CDR3 is made up of 13 amino acids. The CDR3 DNA reads TGCGCCAGCAGTGGGACAGGAGCCTACGAGCAGTACTTC. Translated: CASSGTGAYEQYF.

This chain joins TRBV6-5 and TRBJ2-7, with TRBD2 identical over 7 bases. Unmatched junction bases numbered 8, after V lost 6 bases and J lost 6 bases. From germline, CDR1 is MNHEY and CDR2 SVGAGI. The CDR3 length is 13 residues. CDR3 in DNA: TGTGCCAGCAGACGGGACTATGGCGGCGAGCAGTACTTC. The encoded protein is CASRRDYGGEQYF.

The chain recombines TRBV6-6 with TRBJ2-7; D gene uncertain. Per the germline V gene, CDR1 is MNHNY and CDR2 is SVGAGI (reference sequence). This CDR3 is 11 amino acids long. V dropped 5 bases and J dropped 6 bases, with 8 bases sitting between them. The CDR3 coding sequence is TGTGCCAGCAGTCCTTTATCCGAGCAGTACTTC. Amino acids: CASSPLSEQYF.

V usage is TRBV6-5 and J usage is TRBJ1-4, with 7 bases lining up with TRBD1. This CDR3 has 14 residues. The junction had 5 bases not matched to a gene; V was cut back by 6 bases and J by 4 bases. The germline V gene encodes CDR1 MNHEY and CDR2 SVGAGI. The CDR3 sequence is CASRPGQNNEKLFF. Written as DNA, the CDR3 is TGTGCCAGCAGGCCGGGACAGAATAATGAAAAACTGTTTTTT.

This sequence joins TRBV10-3 and TRBJ2-5; 11 positions match TRBD1. The J call may be mistaken, given a closer DNA end match to TRBJ2-7. This CDR3 is 14 amino acids long. The germline CDR1 and CDR2 sequences are ENHRY and SYGVKD. CDR3 loop: CAISGGDRGYEQYF. The DNA of the CDR3 is TGTGCCATCAGTGGAGGGGACAGGGGGTACGAGCAGTACTTC.

The rearrangement joins TRBV7-2 to TRBJ2-7; 7 nucleotides match TRBD1. Trimming took 5 bases from V and 7 from J; bases not matched to a gene: 14. In germline, CDR1 is SGHTA, CDR2 FQGNSA. This CDR3 has 15 residues. In DNA form, the CDR3 reads TGTGCCAGCAGCAAGGACAGGCCTCGGGCGGTAGAGCAGTACTTC. This gives the protein CASSKDRPRAVEQYF.

The DNA of the CDR3 is TGTGCCAGCAGCCGAATCGGACTAGCGGGGGGGTACAATGAGCAGTTCTTC. This codes for CASSRIGLAGGYNEQFF. The rearrangement links TRBV7-9 to TRBJ2-1, with TRBD2 matching 15 bases. Germline values: CDR1 SEHNR, CDR2 FQNEAQ (reference sequence). The CDR3 sequence is 17 residues long. The ends lost 5 bases at V and 4 bases at J; junction bases unmatched: 6.

V is TRBV27 and J is TRBJ2-7, with 12 bases identical to TRBD2. Germline V gene lookup returns CDR1 MNHEY and CDR2 SMNVEV (reference sequence). V lost 4 bases, J lost 2 bases, and 6 bases stayed unmatched. The CDR3 contains 16 residues. The CDR3 nucleotides are TGTGCCAGCAGTTCTAGGACTAGCGGGAATCCCTACGAGCAGTACTTC. Its protein product is CASSSRTSGNPYEQYF.

This clone was seen a handful of times. V gene TRBV4-1 combines with J gene TRBJ1-4; no firm D call. Germline CDR1 and CDR2: MGHRA and YSYEKL. CDR3 size: 15 residues. V shed 0 bases and J shed 5 bases, with 10 bases lying between them. CDR3 protein: CASSQDGRGNEKLFF. CDR3 bases: TGCGCCAGCAGCCAAGATGGGAGAGGGAATGAAAAACTGTTTTTT.